These 13 T cell receptor beta chains came from one sample sequenced in a study of blood T cell repertoires in COVID-19. Generated by immunoSEQ multiplex PCR, the TCRdb table keeps only in-frame clones and is missing some. There are under 200,000 clones in the sample; around 79% occur only once, and under 7% lies in the top ten. Material: peripheral blood. These TCRs come from a woman aged 40-49 years with COVID-19, enrolled during active disease.

This chain joins TRBV30 and TRBJ2-1; 8 bases line up with TRBD1. V trimming: 0 bases; J trimming: 7 bases; junction bases outside the gene matches: 11. There are 16 residues in the CDR3. The germline V gene encodes CDR1 GTSNPN and CDR2 SVGIG (reference sequence). The CDR3 region is CAWSVQGTGYVNEQFF. DNA of the CDR3: TGTGCCTGGAGTGTACAGGGGACAGGCTACGTGAATGAGCAGTTCTTC. The full variable domain, rest sourced from reference TRBV30 and TRBJ2-1, is SQTIHQWPATLVQPVGSPLSLECTVEGTSNPNLYWYRQAAGRGLQLLFYSVGIGQISSEVPQNLSASRPQDRQFILSSKKLLLSDSGFYLCAWSVQGTGYVNEQFFGPGTRLTVL.

This clone turned up a few times. This sequence joins TRBV11-2 and TRBJ2-7; D possibly corresponds to TRBD2 (5 bases). Germline V gene data show CDR1 as SGHAT and CDR2 as FQNNGV. CDR3 size: 16 residues. The V gene lost 1 base and the J gene lost 0 bases, with 13 bases spanning the gap. CDR3 nucleotide sequence: TGTGCCAGCAGCTTAGTTTCCAGCGGAGGCTCCTACGAGCAGTACTTC. Residues: CASSLVSSGGSYEQYF.

On this clone: Distinct nucleotide sequences in the sample also encode this CDR3. This chain's CDR3 is CASSGTSGPYEQYF. As DNA, the CDR3 is TGTGCCAGCAGCGGGACTAGCGGACCCTACGAGCAGTACTTC. The chain joins TRBV3-1 (or the pseudogene TRBV3-2) to TRBJ2-7; 11 bases agree with TRBD2. Germline-derived CDR1 and CDR2 are LGHDT and YNNKEL (reference sequence). V shed 5 bases, J shed 2 bases, and the junction held 2 bases outside the gene matches. This CDR3 spans 14 amino acids.

The chain uses TRBV5-1 and TRBJ1-4; 8 bases fit TRBD1. Germline V gene lookup returns CDR1 SGHRS and CDR2 YFSETQ. The CDR3 runs to 15 residues. With 4 bases clipped from V and 10 bases from J, the junction kept 12 bases outside the gene matches. Here the CDR3 reads CASSAAGTGQGKLFF. CDR3 nucleotides: TGCGCCAGCAGCGCAGCCGGGACAGGCCAAGGAAAACTGTTTTTT.

The CDR3 is CSADAGAGRAEAFF. The CDR3 DNA sequence: TGCAGCGCTGACGCGGGTGCCGGGAGGGCTGAAGCTTTCTTT. This chain connects TRBV29-1 to TRBJ1-1; D gene uncertain. Deletions cut 7 bases from V and 6 bases from J, with 21 bases between. This CDR3 is 14 amino acids long. CDR1 SQVTM and CDR2 ANQGSEA come from the germline V gene.

The rearrangement joins TRBV6-4 to TRBJ2-1, with 16 bases aligning to TRBD2. Looked up from germline, CDR1 is MRHNA and CDR2 is SNTAGT. Unmatched junction bases numbered 19, after V lost 0 bases and J lost 14 bases. The CDR3 sequence is 20 residues long. The CDR3 here is CASSDSVRDPMGLAGGEEFF. For the CDR3, the DNA is TGTGCCAGCAGTGACTCGGTGCGGGATCCTATGGGACTAGCGGGGGGGGAGGAGTTCTTC.

The V gene is TRBV6-4, the J gene TRBJ2-2; TRBD2 matches at 12 bases. J was trimmed by 3 bases and V by 5 bases; bases with no gene match: 1. There are 15 residues in the CDR3. The germline V gene has CDR1 MRHNA and CDR2 SNTAGT. The CDR3 here is CASSTSGGHTGELFF. In nucleotides, the CDR3 is TGTGCCAGCAGTACTAGCGGGGGGCACACCGGGGAGCTGTTTTTT.

This clone was counted a few times. The V gene is TRBV19, the J gene TRBJ1-1; maybe TRBD1 (6 bases). This CDR3 comprises 13 residues. Trimming shortened V by 5 bases and J by 3 bases, and 10 bases separated the two germline ends. CDR1 and CDR2 (germline): LNHDA, SQIVND (reference sequence). For the CDR3, the DNA is TGTGCCAGTAGTTTTGGACAGTACACTGAAGCTTTCTTT. Its translation is CASSFGQYTEAFF.

The chain links TRBV6-5 to TRBJ2-5, with 11 bases identical to TRBD2. CDR1 and CDR2 (germline): MNHEY, SVGAGI. The CDR3 is made up of 14 amino acids. V lost 6 bases to trimming and J lost 7 bases; unmatched junction nucleotides: 7. CDR3 DNA: TGTGCCAGCAGAGAGACTAGCGGGATTGGGACCCAGTACTTC. Protein: CASRETSGIGTQYF.

The chain uses TRBV19 and TRBJ2-7; weak D call: TRBD1 (5 bases). Trimming cost V 10 bases and J 6 bases, with 22 bases left between them. CDR3 length equals 14 residues. CDR1 and CDR2 from the germline V gene are LNHDA and SQIVND (reference sequence). Written as DNA, the CDR3 is TGTGCCATCCCCCCAGGGTATGTGGCTGTCGAGCAGTACTTC. This codes for CAIPPGYVAVEQYF.

This clone was counted a single time. CDR3 sequence reads: CASSGYPGSVAFF. For the CDR3, the DNA is TGTGCCAGCAGCGGGTATCCGGGTTCGGTTGCTTTCTTT. The V and J genes are TRBV9 and TRBJ1-1, with D hard to call. CDR1 and CDR2 (germline): SGDLS, YYNGEE. V was cut by 3 bases and J by 11 bases, with 17 bases left in between. The CDR3 consists of 13 residues. Full variable domain (missing parts from reference TRBV9 and TRBJ1-1): DSGVTQTPKHLITATGQRVTLRCSPRSGDLSVYWYQQSLDQGLQFLIQYYNGEERAKGNILERFSAQQFPDLHSELNLSSLELGDSALYFCASSGYPGSVAFFGQGTRLTVV.

The chain recombines TRBV5-1 with TRBJ1-6, with D perhaps matching TRBD1 (5 bases). V lost 0 bases, J lost 6 bases, and 10 bases lay in between. Germline loops: CDR1 SGHRS, CDR2 YFSETQ. The CDR3 runs to 15 residues. This CDR3 reads CASSLEDTGNSPLHF. In DNA form, the CDR3 reads TGCGCCAGCAGCTTGGAGGACACTGGTAATTCACCCCTCCACTTT.

V usage is TRBV30 and J usage is TRBJ1-5; D possibly corresponds to TRBD1 (5 bases). From germline, CDR1 is GTSNPN and CDR2 SVGIG (reference sequence). CDR3 length: 18 amino acids. Trimming pared 2 bases from V and 1 base from J, leaving 21 bases between. The CDR3 bases are TGTGCCTGGAGTATCCCTACAGTGGGTTACAGGAGCAATCAGCCCCAGCATTTT. Its translation is CAWSIPTVGYRSNQPQHF. Full variable domain (rest looked up from reference TRBV30 and TRBJ1-5): SQTIHQWPATLVQPVGSPLSLECTVEGTSNPNLYWYRQAAGRGLQLLFYSVGIGQISSEVPQNLSASRPQDRQFILSSKKLLLSDSGFYLCAWSIPTVGYRSNQPQHFGDGTRLSIL.